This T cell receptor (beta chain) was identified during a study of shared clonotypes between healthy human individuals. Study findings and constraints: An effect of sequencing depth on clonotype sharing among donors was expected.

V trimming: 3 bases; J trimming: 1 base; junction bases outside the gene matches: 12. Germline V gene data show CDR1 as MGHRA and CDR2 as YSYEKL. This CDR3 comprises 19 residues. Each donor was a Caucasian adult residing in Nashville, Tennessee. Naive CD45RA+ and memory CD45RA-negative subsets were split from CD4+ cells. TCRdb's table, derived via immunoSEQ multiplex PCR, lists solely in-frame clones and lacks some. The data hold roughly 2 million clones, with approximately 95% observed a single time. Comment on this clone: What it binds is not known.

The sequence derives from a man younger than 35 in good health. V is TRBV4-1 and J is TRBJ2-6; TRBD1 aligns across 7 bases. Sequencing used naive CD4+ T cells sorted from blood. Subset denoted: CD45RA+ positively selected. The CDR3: CASSHPKQGQFSGANVLTF. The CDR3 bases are TGCGCCAGCAGCCATCCCAAACAGGGACAGTTTTCTGGGGCCAACGTCCTGACTTTC.